The 24 T cell receptor beta chains below come from one sample, sequenced in a study of blood T cell repertoires in COVID-19. Sequencing used immunoSEQ multiplex PCR; TCRdb keeps in-frame clones, though not all of them. The profile shows about 150,000 clones, approximately 73% of them singletons. Sequencing input: peripheral blood. All receptors derive from a woman at least 80 years old with acute or convalescent COVID-19.

This clone counts as medium-sized. The rearrangement uses TRBV7-2 and TRBJ1-2; no definite D call. The CDR3 runs 13 residues. From germline, CDR1 is SGHTA and CDR2 FQGNSA. Trimming took 0 bases from V and 6 from J, leaving 8 bases between them. The chain's CDR3 is CASSLATANGYTF. The CDR3 region has the DNA TGTGCCAGCAGCTTAGCCACAGCAAATGGCTACACCTTC.

This clone was seen a handful of times. The rearrangement links TRBV10-3 to TRBJ2-7; no firm D call. Per germline, CDR1 ENHRY and CDR2 SYGVKD. V dropped 6 bases and J dropped 7 bases, with 25 bases sitting between them. This CDR3 comprises 16 residues. The CDR3 coding sequence is TGTGCCATCAGGGAAGGCTCCGGGTCTAAGAAGAGTGAGCAGTACTTC. Amino acids: CAIREGSGSKKSEQYF.

The rearrangement links TRBV7-8 to TRBJ1-3; D is unclear. This CDR3 contains 16 residues. V was pared by 6 bases and J by 3 bases, with 18 bases between. In germline, CDR1 is SGHVS, CDR2 FQNEAQ. CDR3 DNA: TGTGCCAGCAGTCCGGGTCGGGGTGTTGGTGGAAACACCATATATTTT. Protein: CASSPGRGVGGNTIYF.

The rearrangement links TRBV6-2 or TRBV6-3 to TRBJ2-5, with 8 positions matching TRBD1. CDR3 length: 14 residues. Germline values: CDR1 MNHEY, CDR2 SVGEGT. Unmatched junction bases numbered 4, after V lost 5 bases and J lost 2 bases. The DNA of the CDR3 is TGTGCCAGCAGTCCCGGGACAGGACAAGAGACCCAGTACTTC. It encodes CASSPGTGQETQYF.

This rearrangement joins TRBV7-2 to TRBJ1-1; possibly TRBD1 for D (5 bases). Looked up from germline, CDR1 is SGHTA and CDR2 is FQGNSA. There are 13 residues in the CDR3. With 4 bases removed from V and 4 bases from J, the gap between germline ends came to 10 bases. CDR3 DNA sequence: TGTGCCAGCAGCTCACAGGAGGGCACTGAAGCTTTCTTT. Encoded protein: CASSSQEGTEAFF.

The V and J genes are TRBV6-5 and TRBJ1-2; no clear D. Trimming stripped 3 bases from V and 0 bases from J, with 11 bases between. The CDR3 is made up of 15 amino acids. Germline CDR1 and CDR2: MNHEY and SVGAGI. The CDR3 region has the DNA TGTGCCAGCAGTTATCGTTACAGATCTAACTATGGCTACACCTTC. This sequence encodes CASSYRYRSNYGYTF.

The chain employs TRBV5-4 and TRBJ2-7, with D tentatively TRBD2 (5 bases). CDR3 length: 12 residues. Germline loops: CDR1 SGHNT, CDR2 YYREEE (reference sequence). Trimming removed 2 bases from V and 2 bases from J, with 5 bases in between. CDR3 in DNA: TGTGCCAGCAGCTTCGGGACCTACGAGCAGTACTTC. Translation: CASSFGTYEQYF.

The chain employs TRBV12-3 or TRBV12-4 and TRBJ2-3; D not certain. This CDR3 contains 13 residues. Trimming stripped 6 bases from V and 1 base from J, with 8 bases between. The CDR3 spells CASSRGRTDTQYF. The CDR3 DNA is TGTGCCAGCAGCCGCGGCCGCACAGATACGCAGTATTTT.

The J gene is TRBJ2-2, the V gene TRBV30; possible D gene TRBD1, 6 bases. The germline gives CDR1 GTSNPN, CDR2 SVGIG (reference sequence). V lost 2 bases, J lost 6 bases, and 19 bases lay in between. The CDR3 has 16 residues. The CDR3, as DNA: TGTGCCTGGAGTCGTGGTCTGGGGGCGGCCGCCGGGGAGCTGTTTTTT. Translated: CAWSRGLGAAAGELFF.

The V and J genes are TRBV30 and TRBJ1-5, with D unresolved. The CDR3 spans 14 residues. The V gene's germline CDR1 is GTSNPN and CDR2 SVGIG (reference sequence). Trimming shortened V by 2 bases and J by 1 base, and 9 bases separated the two germline ends. CDR3 DNA sequence: TGTGCCTGGAGTCTGACACGGAGCAATCAGCCCCAGCATTTT. Residues: CAWSLTRSNQPQHF. Full variable domain (outside the CDR3, taken from reference TRBV30 and TRBJ1-5): SQTIHQWPATLVQPVGSPLSLECTVEGTSNPNLYWYRQAAGRGLQLLFYSVGIGQISSEVPQNLSASRPQDRQFILSSKKLLLSDSGFYLCAWSLTRSNQPQHFGDGTRLSIL.

This chain joins TRBV11-2 and TRBJ1-4, with a tentative D call TRBD1 (6 bases). The germline gives CDR1 SGHAT, CDR2 FQNNGV. The CDR3 is made up of 14 amino acids. The V end lost 1 base, the J end lost 7 bases, and 10 bases lay between the germline ends. The CDR3 protein is CASSLAGHSEKLFF. The DNA for the CDR3 is TGTGCCAGCAGCTTAGCGGGACATTCTGAAAAACTGTTTTTT.

The chain carries TRBV5-4 and TRBJ2-4; TRBD1 aligns across 7 bases. CDR3 length equals 13 residues. Germline lookup yields CDR1 SGHNT and CDR2 YYREEE (reference sequence). Trimming at V came to 1 base and at J to 8 bases, leaving 3 bases not matched to a gene. CDR3 nucleotide sequence: TGTGCCAGCAGCTTGAAGGGGGCGGACATTCAGTACTTC. Protein sequence: CASSLKGADIQYF.

The V and J genes are TRBV11-2 and TRBJ2-2, with D hard to call. With 0 bases removed from V and 7 bases from J, the gap between germline ends came to 3 bases. Germline V CDR1 and CDR2: SGHAT, FQNNGV. This CDR3 contains 12 residues. The CDR3: CASSLDSGELFF. As DNA, the CDR3 is TGTGCCAGCAGCTTAGACAGCGGGGAGCTGTTTTTT.

The chain carries TRBV6-5 and TRBJ2-1, with TRBD1 identical over 9 bases. The CDR3 totals 15 residues. J lost 7 bases, V lost 0 bases, and 4 bases had no gene match. CDR1 is MNHEY, CDR2 SVGAGI, per germline. The CDR3: CASSYSVQGANEQFF. CDR3 coding DNA: TGTGCCAGCAGTTACTCGGTACAGGGGGCGAATGAGCAGTTCTTC.

The V gene is TRBV29-1, the J gene TRBJ2-1, with TRBD2 as a possible D gene (7 bases). The germline CDR1 and CDR2 sequences are SQVTM and ANQGSEA. The CDR3 is 14 amino acids. V lost 6 bases to trimming and J lost 5 bases, with 17 bases between them. The CDR3 here is CSVLPRGAHNEQFF. Written as DNA, the CDR3 is TGCAGCGTCTTACCCCGGGGGGCCCACAATGAGCAGTTCTTC.

The chain combines TRBV7-3 with TRBJ1-3, with D maybe TRBD1 (6 bases). The CDR3 totals 16 residues. The germline V and J ends were trimmed by 5 bases and 3 bases, with 17 bases remaining between them. The V gene's germline CDR1 is SGHTA and CDR2 FQGTGA. This CDR3 is CASSRGPSGVGNTIYF. CDR3 coding DNA: TGTGCCAGCAGCAGAGGACCCTCAGGGGTTGGAAACACCATATATTTT.

This chain connects TRBV25-1 to TRBJ2-3, with D possibly being TRBD2 (6 bases). The germline CDR1 and CDR2 sequences are MGHDK and SYGVNS. Trimming removed 5 bases from V and 2 bases from J, with 17 bases in between. The CDR3 contains 16 residues. CDR3 bases: TGTGCCAGCAGTCCTTCGGAGGGCTGGAACACAGATACGCAGTATTTT. Translated: CASSPSEGWNTDTQYF.

The gene calls are TRBV6-4 and TRBJ2-1; no firm D call. Trimming cost V 6 bases and J 5 bases, with 11 bases left between them. Germline V gene sequence: CDR1 MRHNA, CDR2 SNTAGT. The CDR3 is 13 amino acids. The CDR3 loop reads CASSLQLNNEQFF. The DNA of the CDR3 is TGTGCCAGCAGCCTTCAACTGAACAATGAGCAGTTCTTC.

This clone was counted once. V gene TRBV5-1 combines with J gene TRBJ2-5; D gene ambiguous. Germline values: CDR1 SGHRS, CDR2 YFSETQ. This CDR3 contains 15 residues. With 2 bases removed from V and 0 bases from J, the gap between germline ends came to 11 bases. This CDR3 reads CASSFVSADQETQYF. The CDR3 DNA reads TGCGCCAGCAGCTTTGTGAGCGCCGACCAAGAGACCCAGTACTTC.

The rearrangement links TRBV19 to TRBJ2-1; 7 bases line up with TRBD2. From germline, CDR1 is LNHDA and CDR2 SQIVND (reference sequence). The V and J ends lost 1 base and 1 base, in that order; junction bases with no gene match: 7. This CDR3 contains 17 residues. DNA for the CDR3: TGTGCCAGTAGTATAGGAGGAGCGGGGAAGTCCTACAATGAGCAGTTCTTC. Protein: CASSIGGAGKSYNEQFF.

This clone occurred once. This chain links TRBV5-5 with TRBJ1-5, with no clear D. Germline assignment: CDR1 SGHKS and CDR2 YYEKEE (reference sequence). The V and J ends lost 5 bases and 5 bases respectively, with 8 bases between them. This CDR3 region has 12 residues. In nucleotides, the CDR3 is TGTGCCAGCAGTGTCCGGGATCAGCCCCAGCATTTT. Encoded protein: CASSVRDQPQHF.

This chain connects TRBV6-2 or TRBV6-3 to TRBJ2-3; 7 bases fit TRBD1. This CDR3 has 14 residues. Germline-derived CDR1 and CDR2 are MNHEY and SVGEGT. Unmatched junction bases numbered 4, after V lost 4 bases and J lost 3 bases. Here the CDR3 DNA reads TGTGCCAGCAGTTTCCGGGACAGAACAGATACGCAGTATTTT. It codes for CASSFRDRTDTQYF.

The chain is built from TRBV7-9 and TRBJ2-1, with 10 positions matching TRBD2. This CDR3 region has 18 residues. Germline lookup yields CDR1 SEHNR and CDR2 FQNEAQ (reference sequence). Trimming removed 1 base from V and 2 bases from J; junction bases left unmatched: 8. The CDR3 loop is CASSLVIAGGLTYNEQFF. The CDR3 nucleotides are TGTGCCAGCAGCTTAGTGATAGCGGGGGGTCTTACCTACAATGAGCAGTTCTTC.

The genes are TRBV19 and TRBJ1-1; possibly TRBD1 for D (5 bases). The length of the CDR3 is 13 residues. Trimming pared 1 base from V and 4 bases from J, leaving 7 bases between. Germline-derived CDR1 and CDR2 are LNHDA and SQIVND (reference sequence). The CDR3 protein is CASSIAGGTEAFF. The CDR3, as DNA: TGTGCCAGTAGTATAGCGGGGGGCACTGAAGCTTTCTTT.